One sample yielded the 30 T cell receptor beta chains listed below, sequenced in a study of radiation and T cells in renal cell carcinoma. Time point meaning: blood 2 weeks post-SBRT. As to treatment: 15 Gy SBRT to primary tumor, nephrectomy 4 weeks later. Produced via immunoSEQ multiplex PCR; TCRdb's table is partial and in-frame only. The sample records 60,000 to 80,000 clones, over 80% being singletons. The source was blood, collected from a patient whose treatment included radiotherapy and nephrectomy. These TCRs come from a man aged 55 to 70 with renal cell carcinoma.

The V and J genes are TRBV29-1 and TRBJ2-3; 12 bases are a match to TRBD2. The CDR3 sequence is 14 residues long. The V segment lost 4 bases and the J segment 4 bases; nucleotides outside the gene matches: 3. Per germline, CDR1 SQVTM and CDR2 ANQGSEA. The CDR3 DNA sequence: TGCAGCGTTGGGGGACTAGCGGGTCCAGATACGCAGTATTTT. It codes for CSVGGLAGPDTQYF.

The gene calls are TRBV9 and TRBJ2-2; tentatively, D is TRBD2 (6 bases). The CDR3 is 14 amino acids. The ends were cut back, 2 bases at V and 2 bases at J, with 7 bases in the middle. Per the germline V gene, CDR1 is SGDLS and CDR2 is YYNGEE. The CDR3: CASSVGGNTGELFF. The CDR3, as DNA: TGTGCCAGCAGCGTGGGAGGAAACACCGGGGAGCTGTTTTTT.

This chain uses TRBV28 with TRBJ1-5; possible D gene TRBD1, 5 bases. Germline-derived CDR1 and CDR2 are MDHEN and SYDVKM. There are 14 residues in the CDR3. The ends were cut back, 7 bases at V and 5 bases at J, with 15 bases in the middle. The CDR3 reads CASTLALGDQPQHF. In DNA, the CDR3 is TGTGCCAGCACCCTCGCCCTGGGGGATCAGCCCCAGCATTTT.

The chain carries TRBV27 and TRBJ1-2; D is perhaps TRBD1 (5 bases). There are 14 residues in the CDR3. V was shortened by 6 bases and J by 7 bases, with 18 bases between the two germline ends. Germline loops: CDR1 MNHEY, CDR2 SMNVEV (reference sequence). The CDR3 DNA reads TGTGCCAGCAGCACGACGGGGGTGGGGTCTGGCTACACCTTC. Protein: CASSTTGVGSGYTF.

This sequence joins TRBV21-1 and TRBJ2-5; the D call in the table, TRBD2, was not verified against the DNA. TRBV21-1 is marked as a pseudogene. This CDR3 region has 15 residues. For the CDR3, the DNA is TGTGCCAGCAGCAAAGATGGTCCTAAGAGAGAGACCCAGTACTTC. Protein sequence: CASSKDGPKRETQYF.

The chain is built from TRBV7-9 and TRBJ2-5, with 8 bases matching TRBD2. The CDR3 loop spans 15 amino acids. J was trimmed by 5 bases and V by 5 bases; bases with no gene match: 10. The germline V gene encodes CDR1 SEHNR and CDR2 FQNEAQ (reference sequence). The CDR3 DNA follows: TGTGCCAGCAGCGGAGCGGGAGTCGGTCGGGAGACCCAGTACTTC. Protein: CASSGAGVGRETQYF.

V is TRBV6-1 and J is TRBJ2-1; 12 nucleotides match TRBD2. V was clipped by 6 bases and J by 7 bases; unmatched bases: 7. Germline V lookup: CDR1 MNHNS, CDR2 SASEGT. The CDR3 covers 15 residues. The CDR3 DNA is TGTGCCAGCAGCTCCCAACTAGCGGGAGGAAATGAGCAGTTCTTC. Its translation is CASSSQLAGGNEQFF.

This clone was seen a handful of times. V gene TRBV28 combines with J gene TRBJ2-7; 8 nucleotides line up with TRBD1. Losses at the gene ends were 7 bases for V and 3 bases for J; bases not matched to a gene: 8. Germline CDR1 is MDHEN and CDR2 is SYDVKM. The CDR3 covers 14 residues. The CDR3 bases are TGTGCCAGCACTATACAGGGGGAGTTCTACGAGCAGTACTTC. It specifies CASTIQGEFYEQYF. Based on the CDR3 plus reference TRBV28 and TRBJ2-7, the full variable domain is DVKVTQSSRYLVKRTGEKVFLECVQDMDHENMFWYRQDPGLGLRLIYFSYDVKMKEKGDIPEGYSVSREKKERFSLILESASTNQTSMYLCASTIQGEFYEQYFGPGTRLTVT.

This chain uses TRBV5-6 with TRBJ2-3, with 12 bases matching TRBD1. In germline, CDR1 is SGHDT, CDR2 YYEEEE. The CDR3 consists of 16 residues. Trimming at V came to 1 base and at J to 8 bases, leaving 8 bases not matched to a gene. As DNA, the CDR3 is TGTGCCAGCAGCTTGCGGGGACAGGGGGCGGGAGGTACGCAGTATTTT. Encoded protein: CASSLRGQGAGGTQYF.

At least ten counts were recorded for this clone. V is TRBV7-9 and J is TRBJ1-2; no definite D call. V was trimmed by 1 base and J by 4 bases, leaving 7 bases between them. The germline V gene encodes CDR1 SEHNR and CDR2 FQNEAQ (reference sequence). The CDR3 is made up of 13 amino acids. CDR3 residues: CASSLGRTYGYTF. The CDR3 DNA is TGTGCCAGCAGCTTAGGACGGACCTATGGCTACACCTTC. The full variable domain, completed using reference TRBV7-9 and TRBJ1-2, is DTGVSQNPRHKITKRGQNVTFRCDPISEHNRLYWYRQTLGQGPEFLTYFQNEAQLEKSRLLSDRFSAERPKGSFSTLEIQRTEQGDSAMYLCASSLGRTYGYTFGSGTRLTVV.

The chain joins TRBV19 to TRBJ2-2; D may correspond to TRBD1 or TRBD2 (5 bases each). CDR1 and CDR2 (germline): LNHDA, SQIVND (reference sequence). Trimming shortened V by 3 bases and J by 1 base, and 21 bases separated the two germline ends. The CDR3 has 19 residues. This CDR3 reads CASSISFRDEPLNTGELFF. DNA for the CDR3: TGTGCCAGTAGTATTTCCTTCCGGGACGAACCTTTGAACACCGGGGAGCTGTTTTTT.

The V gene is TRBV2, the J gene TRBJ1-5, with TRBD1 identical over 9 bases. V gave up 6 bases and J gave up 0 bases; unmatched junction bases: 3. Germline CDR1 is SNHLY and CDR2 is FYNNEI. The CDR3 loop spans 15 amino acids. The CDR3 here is CASSLQGASNQPQHF. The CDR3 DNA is TGTGCCAGCAGCCTACAGGGGGCTAGCAATCAGCCCCAGCATTTT.

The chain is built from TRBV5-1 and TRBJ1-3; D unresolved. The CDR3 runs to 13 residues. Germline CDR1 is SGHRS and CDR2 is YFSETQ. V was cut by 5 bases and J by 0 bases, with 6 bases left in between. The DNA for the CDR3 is TGCGCCAGCAGACCCTACTCTGGAAACACCATATATTTT. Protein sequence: CASRPYSGNTIYF.

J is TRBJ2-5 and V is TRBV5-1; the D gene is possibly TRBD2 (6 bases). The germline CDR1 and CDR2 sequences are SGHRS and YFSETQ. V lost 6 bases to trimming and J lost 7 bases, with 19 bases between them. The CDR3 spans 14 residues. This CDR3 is CASTSDGGPGTQYF. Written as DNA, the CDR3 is TGCGCCAGCACCTCTGACGGAGGGCCGGGGACCCAGTACTTC.

The CDR3 protein is CASSLLGMAEQYF. Here the CDR3 DNA reads TGTGCCAGCAGCCTCCTGGGGATGGCCGAGCAGTACTTC. The J gene is TRBJ2-7, the V gene TRBV5-4; no reliable D call. V was clipped by 4 bases and J by 6 bases, with 14 bases between them. The CDR3 has 13 amino acids. Looked up from germline, CDR1 is SGHNT and CDR2 is YYREEE (reference sequence).

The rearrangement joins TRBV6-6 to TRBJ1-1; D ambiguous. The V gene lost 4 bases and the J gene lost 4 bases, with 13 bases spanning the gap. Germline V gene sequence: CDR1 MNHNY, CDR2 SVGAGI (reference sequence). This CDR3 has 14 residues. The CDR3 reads CASSWIAPTTEAFF. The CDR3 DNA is TGTGCCAGCAGTTGGATCGCCCCCACCACTGAAGCTTTCTTT.

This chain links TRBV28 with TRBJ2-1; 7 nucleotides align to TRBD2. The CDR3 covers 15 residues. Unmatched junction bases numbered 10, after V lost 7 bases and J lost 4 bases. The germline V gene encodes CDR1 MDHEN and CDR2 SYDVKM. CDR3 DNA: TGTGCCAGCACCCCAGTGGGGGGGGGATACAATGAGCAGTTCTTC. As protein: CASTPVGGGYNEQFF.

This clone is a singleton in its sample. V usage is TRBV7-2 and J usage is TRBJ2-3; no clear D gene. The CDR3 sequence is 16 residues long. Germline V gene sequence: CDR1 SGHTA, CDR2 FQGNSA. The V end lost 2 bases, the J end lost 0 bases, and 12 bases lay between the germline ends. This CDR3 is CASSLSPAASTDTQYF. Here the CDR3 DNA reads TGTGCCAGCAGCTTAAGTCCGGCAGCTAGCACAGATACGCAGTATTTT.

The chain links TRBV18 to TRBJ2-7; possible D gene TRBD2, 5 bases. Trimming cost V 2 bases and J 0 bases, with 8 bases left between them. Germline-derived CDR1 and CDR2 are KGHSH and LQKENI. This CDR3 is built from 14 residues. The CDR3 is CASSPAGFSYEQYF. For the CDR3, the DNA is TGTGCCAGCTCACCAGCGGGCTTCTCCTACGAGCAGTACTTC.

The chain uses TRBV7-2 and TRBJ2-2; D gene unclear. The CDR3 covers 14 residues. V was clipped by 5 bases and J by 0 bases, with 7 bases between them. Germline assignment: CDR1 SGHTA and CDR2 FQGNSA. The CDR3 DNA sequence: TGTGCCAGCAGCCCCGCGCCGAACACCGGGGAGCTGTTTTTT. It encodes CASSPAPNTGELFF.

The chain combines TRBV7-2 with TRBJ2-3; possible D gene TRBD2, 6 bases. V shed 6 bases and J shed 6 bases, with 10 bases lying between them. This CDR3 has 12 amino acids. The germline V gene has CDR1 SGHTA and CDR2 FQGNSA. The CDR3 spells CASRSSGDTQYF. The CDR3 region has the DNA TGTGCCAGCAGGAGTAGCGGCGATACGCAGTATTTT.

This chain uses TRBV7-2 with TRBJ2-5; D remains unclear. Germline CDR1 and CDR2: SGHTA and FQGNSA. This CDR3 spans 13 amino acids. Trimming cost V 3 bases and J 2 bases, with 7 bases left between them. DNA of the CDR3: TGTGCCAGCAGCTTCACGTGGCAAGAGACCCAGTACTTC. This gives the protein CASSFTWQETQYF.

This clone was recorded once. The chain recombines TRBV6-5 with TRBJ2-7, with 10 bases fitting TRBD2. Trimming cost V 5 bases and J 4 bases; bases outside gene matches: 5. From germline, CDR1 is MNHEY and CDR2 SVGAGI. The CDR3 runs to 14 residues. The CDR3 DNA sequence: TGTGCCAGCAGTCGAGCGGGAGGGCCTTACGAGCAGTACTTC. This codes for CASSRAGGPYEQYF.

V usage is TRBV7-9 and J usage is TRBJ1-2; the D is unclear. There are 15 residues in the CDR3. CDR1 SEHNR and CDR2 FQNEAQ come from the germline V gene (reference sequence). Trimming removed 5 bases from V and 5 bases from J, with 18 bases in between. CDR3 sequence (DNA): TGTGCCAGCAGCCTTGTTGAAGGGCCATGGTATGGCTACACCTTC. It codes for CASSLVEGPWYGYTF.

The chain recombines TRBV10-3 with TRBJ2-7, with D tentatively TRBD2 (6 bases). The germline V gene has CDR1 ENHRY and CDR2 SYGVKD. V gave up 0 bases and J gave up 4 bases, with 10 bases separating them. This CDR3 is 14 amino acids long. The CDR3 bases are TGTGCCATCAGTGAGTCGGGCGGGAATTACGAGCAGTACTTC. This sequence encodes CAISESGGNYEQYF.

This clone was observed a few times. In nucleotides, the CDR3 is TGTGCCACCGCCGGGACAGTGGGTACTGAAGCTTTCTTT. Protein: CATAGTVGTEAFF. The V call is TRBV19, the J call TRBJ1-1; TRBD1 matches 7 bases. Germline V gene data show CDR1 as LNHDA and CDR2 as SQIVND (reference sequence). With V trimmed by 10 bases and J by 5 bases, 10 bases remained unmatched. The CDR3 loop spans 13 amino acids. The full variable domain, completed using reference TRBV19 and TRBJ1-1, is DGGITQSPKYLFRKEGQNVTLSCEQNLNHDAMYWYRQDPGQGLRLIYYSQIVNDFQKGDIAEGYSVSREKKESFPLTVTSAQKNPTAFYLCATAGTVGTEAFFGQGTRLTVV.

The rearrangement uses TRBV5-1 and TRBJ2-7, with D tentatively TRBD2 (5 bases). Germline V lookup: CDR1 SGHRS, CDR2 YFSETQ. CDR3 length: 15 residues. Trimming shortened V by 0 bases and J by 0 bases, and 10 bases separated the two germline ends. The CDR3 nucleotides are TGCGCCAGCAGCTTGGGGACTCCTAGCTCCTACGAGCAGTACTTC. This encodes CASSLGTPSSYEQYF. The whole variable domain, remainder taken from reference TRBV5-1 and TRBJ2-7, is KAGVTQTPRYLIKTRGQQVTLSCSPISGHRSVSWYQQTPGQGLQFLFEYFSETQRNKGNFPGRFSGRQFSNSRSEMNVSTLELGDSALYLCASSLGTPSSYEQYFGPGTRLTVT.

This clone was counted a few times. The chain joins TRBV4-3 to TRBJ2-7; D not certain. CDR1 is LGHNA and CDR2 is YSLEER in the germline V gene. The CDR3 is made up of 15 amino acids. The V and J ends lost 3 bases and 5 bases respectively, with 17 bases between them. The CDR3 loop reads CASSQRITAWDEQYF. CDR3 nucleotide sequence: TGCGCCAGCAGCCAGCGGATCACGGCTTGGGACGAGCAGTACTTC.

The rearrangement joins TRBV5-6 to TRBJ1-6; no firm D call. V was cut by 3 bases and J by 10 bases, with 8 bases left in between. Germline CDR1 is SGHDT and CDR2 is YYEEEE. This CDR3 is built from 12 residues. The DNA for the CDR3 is TGTGCCAGCAGCTATCCCAGGTCACCCCTCCACTTT. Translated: CASSYPRSPLHF.

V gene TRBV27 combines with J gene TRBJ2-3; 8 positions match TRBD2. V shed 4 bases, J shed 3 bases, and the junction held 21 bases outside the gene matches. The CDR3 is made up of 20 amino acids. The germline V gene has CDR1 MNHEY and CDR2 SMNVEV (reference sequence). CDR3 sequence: CASSSFRAPQSGTRTDTQYF. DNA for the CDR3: TGTGCCAGCAGTTCTTTTAGGGCCCCCCAATCCGGGACTAGAACAGATACGCAGTATTTT.